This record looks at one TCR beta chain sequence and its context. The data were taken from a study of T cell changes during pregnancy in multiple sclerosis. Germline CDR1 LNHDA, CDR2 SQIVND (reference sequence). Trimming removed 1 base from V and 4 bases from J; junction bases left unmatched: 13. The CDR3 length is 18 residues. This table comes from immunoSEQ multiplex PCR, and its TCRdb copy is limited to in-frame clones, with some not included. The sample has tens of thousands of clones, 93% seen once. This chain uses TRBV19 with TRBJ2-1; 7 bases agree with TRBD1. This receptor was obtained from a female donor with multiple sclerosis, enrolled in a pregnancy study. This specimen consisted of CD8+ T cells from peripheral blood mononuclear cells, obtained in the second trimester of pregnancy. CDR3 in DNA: TGTGCCAGTAGTATAGTCCCCCAAAGGGGGCTAAGGTACAATGAGCAGTTCTTC. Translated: CASSIVPQRGLRYNEQFF.